Shown below are 13 T cell receptor beta chains from a single sample sequenced in a study of blood T cell repertoires in COVID-19. Sequencing was performed with immunoSEQ multiplex PCR; in TCRdb, only in-frame clones are kept and a portion is missing. The table includes around 110,000 clones, around four fifths detected once. What was sequenced was peripheral blood. These receptors all come from a man aged 70-80 years with active or convalescent COVID-19.

The rearrangement joins TRBV2 to TRBJ1-2, with TRBD1 identical over 8 bases. The CDR3 has 15 residues. The V gene end was trimmed by 4 bases and the J gene end by 6 bases; junction bases not matched to a gene: 10. CDR1 is SNHLY and CDR2 is FYNNEI in the germline V gene. The DNA for the CDR3 is TGTGCCAGCAGTGTTCTCGGGACAGGTTTCGATGGCTACACCTTC. Its protein product is CASSVLGTGFDGYTF.

This chain joins TRBV19 and TRBJ2-3; 8 positions agree with TRBD1. Trimming took 3 bases from V and 10 from J; bases not matched to a gene: 9. CDR3 size: 14 residues. Per germline, CDR1 LNHDA and CDR2 SQIVND (reference sequence). DNA of the CDR3: TGTGCCAGTAGTATCGGGCAGGGGGCTATTGCGCAGTATTTT. Protein product: CASSIGQGAIAQYF. Full variable domain (rest looked up from reference TRBV19 and TRBJ2-3): DGGITQSPKYLFRKEGQNVTLSCEQNLNHDAMYWYRQDPGQGLRLIYYSQIVNDFQKGDIAEGYSVSREKKESFPLTVTSAQKNPTAFYLCASSIGQGAIAQYFGPGTRLTVL.

This chain joins TRBV29-1 and TRBJ2-2; no clear D gene. The V and J ends lost 6 bases and 1 base respectively, with 12 bases between them. The germline gives CDR1 SQVTM, CDR2 ANQGSEA. The CDR3 has 14 residues. Here the CDR3 DNA reads TGCAGCGTCGCCTTGACATGGAACACCGGGGAGCTGTTTTTT. Protein product: CSVALTWNTGELFF.

The CDR3, as DNA: TGTGCCAGCAGCACAGGGATTTCCGGGGAGCTGTTTTTT. Protein: CASSTGISGELFF. The chain combines TRBV5-6 with TRBJ2-2, with a possible D match to TRBD1 (6 bases). Germline values: CDR1 SGHDT, CDR2 YYEEEE. Trimming shortened V by 4 bases and J by 6 bases, and 10 bases separated the two germline ends. The CDR3 is 13 residues long.

The rearrangement uses TRBV10-2 and TRBJ2-3, with 9 bases matching TRBD2. The CDR3 loop spans 16 amino acids. Germline V gives CDR1 WSHSY, CDR2 SAAADI. V shed 2 bases, J shed 0 bases, and the junction held 3 bases outside the gene matches. CDR3 protein: CASSEGLAGSTDTQYF. DNA of the CDR3: TGCGCCAGCAGTGAGGGTCTAGCGGGAAGCACAGATACGCAGTATTTT.

J is TRBJ2-4 and V is TRBV11-2, with 9 bases identical to TRBD2. In germline, CDR1 is SGHAT, CDR2 FQNNGV. The CDR3 is made up of 14 amino acids. The trim removed 5 bases at V and 8 bases at J, leaving 7 bases unmatched. CDR3 in amino acids: CASSPGTSRDIQYF. The CDR3 DNA sequence: TGTGCCAGCAGCCCCGGGACTAGCAGGGACATTCAGTACTTC. Full variable domain (missing parts from reference TRBV11-2 and TRBJ2-4): EAGVAQSPRYKIIEKRQSVAFWCNPISGHATLYWYQQILGQGPKLLIQFQNNGVVDDSQLPKDRFSAERLKGVDSTLKIQPAKLEDSAVYLCASSPGTSRDIQYFGAGTRLSVL.

This chain links TRBV5-1 with TRBJ2-5; D gene uncertain. V was cut by 4 bases and J by 5 bases, with 18 bases left in between. CDR1 and CDR2 (germline): SGHRS, YFSETQ. This CDR3 is 15 amino acids long. The CDR3 spells CASSQRLIASETQYF. The CDR3 nucleotides are TGCGCCAGCAGCCAACGACTGATAGCCTCGGAGACCCAGTACTTC. Full variable domain (outside the CDR3, taken from reference TRBV5-1 and TRBJ2-5): KAGVTQTPRYLIKTRGQQVTLSCSPISGHRSVSWYQQTPGQGLQFLFEYFSETQRNKGNFPGRFSGRQFSNSRSEMNVSTLELGDSALYLCASSQRLIASETQYFGPGTRLLVL.

Only one count was recorded for this clone. The V gene is TRBV7-2, the J gene TRBJ1-2; D is unclear. Germline V gene lookup returns CDR1 SGHTA and CDR2 FQGNSA. CDR3 size: 18 residues. Trimming shortened V by 4 bases and J by 5 bases, and 26 bases separated the two germline ends. Here the CDR3 reads CASSSEGGPPFLFYGYTF. The CDR3 DNA reads as TGTGCCAGCAGCTCCGAGGGCGGCCCGCCATTTCTCTTTTATGGCTACACCTTC.

This clone was seen a handful of times. The chain couples TRBV9 to TRBJ2-1, with 11 nucleotides matching TRBD2. Germline V gene sequence: CDR1 SGDLS, CDR2 YYNGEE. Losses at the gene ends were 3 bases for V and 0 bases for J; bases not matched to a gene: 2. The CDR3 is made up of 16 amino acids. As DNA, the CDR3 is TGTGCCAGCAGCGGAACTAGCGGGAGCTCCTACAATGAGCAGTTCTTC. Its translation: CASSGTSGSSYNEQFF. Full variable domain (remainder filled in from reference TRBV9 and TRBJ2-1): DSGVTQTPKHLITATGQRVTLRCSPRSGDLSVYWYQQSLDQGLQFLIQYYNGEERAKGNILERFSAQQFPDLHSELNLSSLELGDSALYFCASSGTSGSSYNEQFFGPGTRLTVL.

This clone has just one count. The chain joins TRBV11-2 to TRBJ1-1, with a tentative D call TRBD1 (6 bases). Germline V gene sequence: CDR1 SGHAT, CDR2 FQNNGV. Trimming cost V 2 bases and J 0 bases, with 10 bases left between them. There are 15 residues in the CDR3. CDR3 coding DNA: TGTGCCAGCAGCTTACAACAGGGACTGAACACTGAAGCTTTCTTT. This sequence encodes CASSLQQGLNTEAFF.

CDR3 bases: TGTGCCAGCAGCTTAAGTTCTAGCGGGGTGCGCACAGATACGCAGTATTTT. The encoded protein is CASSLSSSGVRTDTQYF. This chain links TRBV7-3 with TRBJ2-3; 9 nucleotides agree with TRBD2. The CDR3 is 17 residues long. The germline gives CDR1 SGHTA, CDR2 FQGTGA. V gave up 1 base and J gave up 1 base; unmatched junction bases: 6.

This clone has only one observation. The CDR3 nucleotides read TGTGCCAGCACCATCAGTGGACTAGGAAACAATGAGCAGTTCTTC. Amino acid sequence: CASTISGLGNNEQFF. The V call is TRBV28, the J call TRBJ2-1, with 7 nucleotides matching TRBD2. The junction had 11 bases not matched to a gene; V was cut back by 7 bases and J by 5 bases. The germline V gene encodes CDR1 MDHEN and CDR2 SYDVKM. This CDR3 has 15 amino acids.

V is TRBV6-2 or TRBV6-3 and J is TRBJ1-5; D gene ambiguous. The V end was cut by 0 bases, the J end by 4 bases, with 16 bases between. Per germline, CDR1 MNHEY and CDR2 SVGEGT. The CDR3 contains 17 residues. The CDR3 sequence: CASSYSAGFPRNQPQHF. The CDR3 DNA sequence: TGTGCCAGCAGTTACTCAGCCGGGTTCCCGAGGAATCAGCCCCAGCATTTT.